These 2 T cell receptor beta chains originate from one sample sequenced in a study of blood T cell repertoires in COVID-19. Some clones are missing from TCRdb's copy, which holds only in-frame ones; the method was immunoSEQ multiplex PCR. The profile shows approximately 220,000 clones, around 82% of them singletons. Sequenced: PBMCs or T cells enriched from blood (not recorded which). These receptors all stem from a woman aged 50 to 60 who had been exposed to COVID-19.

This rearrangement joins TRBV13 to TRBJ1-2; 12 bases are a match to TRBD1. Germline CDR1 is PRHDT and CDR2 is FYEKMQ (reference sequence). There are 17 residues in the CDR3. V was clipped by 4 bases and J by 0 bases; unmatched bases: 6. In nucleotides, the CDR3 is TGTGCCAGCAGCTCCCGGGACAGGGGGCTGTCTAACTATGGCTACACCTTC. It specifies CASSSRDRGLSNYGYTF.

This chain connects TRBV19 to TRBJ2-5; D perhaps matches TRBD1 (5 bases). Germline V gives CDR1 LNHDA, CDR2 SQIVND (reference sequence). The CDR3 covers 12 residues. V dropped 10 bases and J dropped 1 base, with 10 bases sitting between them. The CDR3 nucleotides are TGTGCCACGCAGGGTGTCCAAGAGACCCAGTACTTC. It translates to CATQGVQETQYF.